The sequence of this T cell receptor beta chain was determined in a study of CD8+ T cells in alopecia areata. On the study more broadly: Treated patients were given oral tofacitinib, which was dosed at 5 to 10 mg twice daily. Points from the study as a whole: Lesional scalp displayed greater clonality than normal scalp, most notably in alopecia totalis/universalis.

Lesional scalp punch biopsies and peripheral blood were collected from alopecia areata patients. The length of the CDR3 is 8 residues. Per germline, CDR1 SGHTA and CDR2 FQGNSA. V was trimmed by 2 bases and J by 12 bases, leaving 0 bases between them. A word on this clone: Its target is unknown.

Once RNA had been extracted, it was reverse transcribed into cDNA to act as the sequencing template. Profiling relied on immunoSEQ multiplex PCR, and the TCRdb table lists in-frame clones only, not all of them. This sample has approximately 180,000 clones, with approximately 70% found just once. The V and J genes are TRBV7-2 and TRBJ2-3, with D hard to call. The sample in question was CD8+ T cells sorted from blood, obtained at week 0. The TCR sequence derives from a human donor with alopecia areata. CDR3: CASSLQYF. CDR3 sequence (DNA): TGTGCCAGCAGCTTACAGTATTTT.